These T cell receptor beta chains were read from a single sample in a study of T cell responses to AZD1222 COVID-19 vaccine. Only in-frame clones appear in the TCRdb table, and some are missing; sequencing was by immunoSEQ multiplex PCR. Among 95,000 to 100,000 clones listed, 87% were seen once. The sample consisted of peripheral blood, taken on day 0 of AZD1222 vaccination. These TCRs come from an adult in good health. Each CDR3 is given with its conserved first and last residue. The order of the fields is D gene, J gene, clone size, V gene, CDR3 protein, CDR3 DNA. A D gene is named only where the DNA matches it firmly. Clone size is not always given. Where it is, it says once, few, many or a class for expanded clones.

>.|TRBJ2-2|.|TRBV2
CASSEEVGGELFF
TGTGCCAGCAGTGAAGAAGTTGGCGGGGAGCTGTTTTTT
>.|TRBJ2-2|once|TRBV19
CASSSLRGSSTGELFF
TGTGCCAGTAGTAGCCTCCGGGGTTCGAGCACCGGGGAGCTGTTTTTT
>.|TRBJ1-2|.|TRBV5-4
CASSLDRGYGYTF
TGTGCCAGCAGCTTGGACCGAGGCTATGGCTACACCTTC
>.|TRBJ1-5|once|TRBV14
CASSLGFGQPQHF
TGTGCCAGCAGCCTTGGTTTCGGTCAGCCCCAGCATTTT
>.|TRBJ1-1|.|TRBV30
CAWSERFMNTEAFF
TGTGCCTGGAGTGAACGGTTCATGAACACTGAAGCTTTCTTT
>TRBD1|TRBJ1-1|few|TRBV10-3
CATSGQGITEAFF
TGTGCCACCTCGGGACAGGGAATTACTGAAGCTTTCTTT
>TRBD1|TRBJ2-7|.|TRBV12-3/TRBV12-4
CASSYGTAREQYF
TGTGCCAGCAGCTATGGGACAGCCCGGGAGCAGTACTTC
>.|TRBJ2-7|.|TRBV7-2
CASSLFRGAYEQYF
TGTGCCAGCAGCTTATTTCGCGGGGCCTACGAGCAGTACTTC
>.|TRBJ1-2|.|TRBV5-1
CASSAGTSIYGYTF
TGCGCCAGCAGCGCGGGAACGTCGATCTATGGCTACACCTTC
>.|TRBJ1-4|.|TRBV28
CASRRDEKLFF
TGTGCCAGCAGGAGGGATGAAAAACTGTTTTTT
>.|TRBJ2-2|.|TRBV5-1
CASSFFVDTGELFF
TGCGCCAGCAGCTTTTTTGTAGACACCGGGGAGCTGTTTTTT
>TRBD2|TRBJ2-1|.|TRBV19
CASSIGTSGTEQFF
TGTGCCAGTAGTATCGGGACTAGCGGGACTGAGCAGTTCTTC
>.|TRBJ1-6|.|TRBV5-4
CASSLVQGMSSPLHF
TGTGCCAGCAGCTTGGTTCAGGGGATGAGTTCACCCCTCCACTTT
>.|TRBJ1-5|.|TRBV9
CASSGTPTQPQHF
TGTGCCAGCAGCGGCACACCCACTCAGCCCCAGCATTTT
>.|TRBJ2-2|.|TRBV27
CASRPGPPQNTGELFF
TGTGCCAGCAGGCCGGGACCGCCCCAGAACACCGGGGAGCTGTTTTTT
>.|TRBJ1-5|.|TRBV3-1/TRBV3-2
CASSRGAEGNQPQHF
TGTGCCAGCAGCCGGGGGGCGGAAGGCAATCAGCCCCAGCATTTT
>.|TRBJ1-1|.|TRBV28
CASSTGSTEAFF
TGTGCCAGCAGTACAGGGTCCACTGAAGCTTTCTTT
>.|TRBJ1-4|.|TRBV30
CAWSGGLDEKLFF
TGTGCCTGGAGTGGGGGGCTGGATGAAAAACTGTTTTTT